The rows below give T cell receptor beta chains drawn from one sample of a study of cytomegalovirus exposure and HLA in healthy donors. The method was immunoSEQ multiplex PCR; TCRdb's version includes in-frame clones alone and lacks a portion of them. The table has 130,000 or so clones, around 8.5% seen once. Input material: PBMCs. The receptors originated from a man aged 40-50 years in good health and CMV-seronegative. CDR3s include the opening cysteine and the closing phenylalanine or tryptophan.

>TRBJ1-5|TRBV27
CASSAEQGFQPQHF
>TRBJ2-2|TRBV7-8
CASSLRATWNTGELFF
>TRBJ2-1|TRBV7-9
CASSLMGGVYNEQFF
>TRBJ2-3|TRBV7-7
CASSQGGAITDTQYF
>TRBJ2-2|TRBV5-4
CASSLGFSAGLNTGELFF
>TRBJ2-5|TRBV5-1
CASRPPGGFETQYF
>TRBJ2-2|TRBV5-4
CASSPRGSGGAVNGELFF
>TRBJ1-1|TRBV4-3
CASSQASGTGGTEAFF
>TRBJ2-2|TRBV30
CAWSRQGAATGELFF
>TRBJ1-5|TRBV10-3
CAISESQGLEPQHF
>TRBJ1-1|TRBV10-2
CASSGREGTEAFF
>TRBJ2-7|TRBV4-2
CASSQGRLGYEQYF
>TRBJ1-6|TRBV28
CASSSYRESPLHF
>TRBJ2-5|TRBV7-8
CASNLQGALGETQYF
>TRBJ2-2|TRBV5-4
CASSLEPLRSSGELFF
>TRBJ1-3|TRBV6-1
CASSEGRTASGNTIYF
>TRBJ1-1|TRBV6-6
CASPKLGGGMNTEAFF
>TRBJ2-7|TRBV5-1
CASSSTGSWEQYF
>TRBJ1-1|TRBV4-2
CASSPREGGGYEAFF
>TRBJ1-1|TRBV9
CASSLNGHLGRTEAFF
>TRBJ2-1|TRBV7-9
CAIQGAYEQFF
>TRBJ2-3|TRBV7-2
CASSSRGQSTDTQYF
>TRBJ2-1|TRBV7-6
CASSLNRESRNEQFF
>TRBJ1-5|TRBV10-2
CASSESASNQPQHF
>TRBJ1-1|TRBV4-1
CASSQGLGDRGGNTEAFF
>TRBJ1-2|TRBV10-3
CAINGQGAGYTF
>TRBJ2-7|TRBV6-5
CASSWGDGTYEQYF
>TRBJ1-3|TRBV27
CASMGQGSSGNTIYF
>TRBJ2-3|TRBV4-3
CASSPTGQGQTDTQYF
>TRBJ1-2|TRBV2
CASSEAIFGQGVSTGGYTF
>TRBJ1-5|TRBV19
CASSTTGASNQPQHF
>TRBJ1-5|TRBV19
CASSIGETYQPQHF
>TRBJ2-1|TRBV13
CASSFSGKPGEQFF
>TRBJ2-3|TRBV2
CAGGTADTQYF
>TRBJ2-2|TRBV7-2
CASSLARSGELFF
>TRBJ1-6|TRBV5-4
CASSALGPNSPLHF
>TRBJ1-6|TRBV7-8
CASSLGRSSPLHF
>TRBJ2-3|TRBV10-3
CAISPQGYTQYF
>TRBJ2-3|TRBV6-6
CASTPGGGVDTQYF
>TRBJ2-1|TRBV29-1
CSVEEVGKVAGGEQFF
>TRBJ2-7|TRBV5-5
CASSLATTGDLDEQYF
>TRBJ1-5|TRBV19
CASSSDRGDQPQHF
>TRBJ1-1|TRBV6-1
CASSKRKVNTEAFF
>TRBJ1-1|TRBV5-6
CASSRTGVNTEAFF
>TRBJ1-4|TRBV7-9
CASSIQASTNEKLFF
>TRBJ2-3|TRBV4-1
CASSQPTTGERTDTQYF
>TRBJ1-2|TRBV6-5
CASSSGVGYTF
>TRBJ2-6|TRBV2
CASSSPGDGANVLTF
>TRBJ2-7|TRBV27
CASSLHSETYEQYF
>TRBJ2-7|TRBV6-1
CASSDTGTPFYEQYF
>TRBJ2-1|TRBV18
CASSPLGGQIYNEQFF
>TRBJ2-7|TRBV4-2
CASSHEGTAYEQYF
>TRBJ1-2|TRBV14
CASSPGQGRQSYGYTF
>TRBJ2-4|TRBV4-3
CASSQDQGIQYF
>TRBJ2-7|TRBV13
CASSATGGGEQYF
>TRBJ2-5|TRBV5-4
CASSLGGGETQYF
>TRBJ2-2|TRBV5-1
CASSLTSGGTGELFF
>TRBJ1-5|TRBV30
CAWSVSVNQPQHF
>TRBJ2-1|TRBV7-3
CASSSLGGAYNEQFF